The T cell receptor (beta chain) described here comes from a study of shared clonotypes between healthy human individuals. Overall study: Those who served as donors were two women and three men between the ages of 18 and 49.

All donors qualified as healthy HIV-negative adults and had experienced no recent acute infections or vaccinations. The CDR3 has 10 residues. Germline loops: CDR1 LNHDA, CDR2 SQIVND (reference sequence). V was clipped by 11 bases and J by 5 bases, with 9 bases between them. The data were produced by immunoSEQ multiplex PCR, yet TCRdb's version contains in-frame clones alone and is incomplete. The sample holds millions of clones, around nine tenths seen once. The source of this sequence is a man younger than 35 in good health. Sequencing used naive CD4+ T cells sorted from blood. Stated subset: CD45RA+ positively selected. The chain uses TRBV19 and TRBJ1-2, with D possibly being TRBD1 (6 bases). The CDR3 here is CALQGYGYTF. DNA of the CDR3: TGTGCCTTACAGGGATATGGCTACACCTTC.